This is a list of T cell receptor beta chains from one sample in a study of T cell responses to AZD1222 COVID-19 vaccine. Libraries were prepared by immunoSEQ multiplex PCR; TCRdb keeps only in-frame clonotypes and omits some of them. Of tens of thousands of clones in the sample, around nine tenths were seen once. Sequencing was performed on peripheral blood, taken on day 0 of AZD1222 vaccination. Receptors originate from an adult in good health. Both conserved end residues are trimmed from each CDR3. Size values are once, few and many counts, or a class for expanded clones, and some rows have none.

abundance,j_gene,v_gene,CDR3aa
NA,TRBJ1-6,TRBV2,ASSALGGAPLH
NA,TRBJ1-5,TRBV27,ASSSRGGDNQPQH
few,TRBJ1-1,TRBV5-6,ASSYDRNTEAF
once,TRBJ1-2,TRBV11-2,ASSYGTGNYGYT
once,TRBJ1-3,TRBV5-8,ANEFPRSGNTIY
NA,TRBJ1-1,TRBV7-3,ASSPTVNTEAF
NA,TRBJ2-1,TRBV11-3,ASSARTGGSYNEQF
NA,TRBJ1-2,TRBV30,AWSKGTGAGYGYT
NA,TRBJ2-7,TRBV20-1,SASPRSSYEQY
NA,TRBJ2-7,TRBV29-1,SVSLRGTEQY
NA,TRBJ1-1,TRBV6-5,ASNKRGGAEAF
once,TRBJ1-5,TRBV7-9,ASSPWGDENQPQH
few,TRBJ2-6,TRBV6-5,ASRQNSGANVLT
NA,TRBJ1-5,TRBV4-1,ASSIQGRQPQH
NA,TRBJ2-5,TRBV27,ASRGLAAQETQY
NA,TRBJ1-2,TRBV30,AWSPPGLPTYGYT
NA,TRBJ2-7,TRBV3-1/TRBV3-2,ASRSGSRTYEQY
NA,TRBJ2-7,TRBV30,AWTRLFPGEQY
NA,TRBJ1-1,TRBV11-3,ASSPKQGKGAF
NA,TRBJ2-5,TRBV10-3,AISESILAGLQETQY
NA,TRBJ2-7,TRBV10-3,AISSRGQGEGPIYEQY
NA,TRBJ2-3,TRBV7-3,ASSLGASTDTQY
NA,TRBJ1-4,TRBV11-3,ASSRGGQTNEKLF
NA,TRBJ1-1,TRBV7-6,ASSFPGPHTEAF